This T cell receptor beta chain was observed in a study of blood T cell repertoires in COVID-19 (dated by TCRdb to 2018 to 2021). Turning to the overall study: The collaborator samples originated in the United States, Italy and Spain and spanned the acute and convalescent phases of COVID-19. The prospective study material was composed of cDNA or gDNA derived from T cells, B-cell-depleted T cells, or PBMCs. The dataset comprised deeply sampled blood TCRbeta repertoires from subjects exposed to, actively infected with, or recovered from COVID-19. The repertoires were made available in a free public database intended to serve as a resource for research on the immune response to SARS-CoV-2. Samples came from the ongoing ImmuneRACE study (first 160 participants) plus 1,254 subjects from 6 global collaborators. A de-identified subject ID, COVID-19 status, age in years and sex were almost always included in the sample metadata. HLA class I and class II types, where available, came from metadata supplied by the sample provider rather than from assay-based typing.

The investigation overall reported the following: The quantity of clinical and demographic metadata differed by source and by participant and was supplied without curation.

The immunoSEQ Assay, a bias-controlled multiplex PCR, was used to amplify TCRbeta CDR3 regions from genomic DNA. Turning to the authors' computational methods: Nucleated cell counts per sample were estimated from amplification of reference gene primers within the assay. To quantify the absolute abundance of each unique TCRbeta CDR3 rearrangement, sequence reads were collapsed and filtered. For each sample, productive Simpson clonality was calculated by taking the square root of Simpson's diversity index across productive rearrangements. Drawn from immuneACCESS, this table holds only the in-frame rearrangements with V and J called that TCRdb kept. Clones are partly lost; checked studies trace under half to an unresolved V gene and leave the rest unexplained. The DNA gave D and trimming, while V, J and clone size come from that table. This sample comprises a few hundred thousand clones, around 82% of them detected only once. The ten largest clones capture approximately 1.3% of the sample.

In the germline V gene, CDR1 corresponds to SGHRS and CDR2 to YFSETQ. From V the trimming removes 4 bases and from J it removes 1 base, while the gene matches leave 4 bases of the junction unaccounted for. The CDR3 numbers 14 residues from cysteine through phenylalanine. The read is trimmed to its CDR3 DNA, 42 bases read in frame from base 1. The collaborating institutions used their own protocols to collect whole blood in K2EDTA tubes. For TCRbeta analysis, collaborators shipped samples in one of three forms: frozen whole blood, isolated PBMCs, or DNA extracted from either of those sample types. With regard to this clone: Which antigen it targets is not known. The record has no base qualities; no much larger clone is one base away.

What was sequenced was peripheral blood. The TCR originated in a woman aged 45-59 years with acute or convalescent COVID-19. Recombination joined TRBV5-1 with TRBJ1-1, with 7 bases aligning to TRBD1. The DNA sequence is given as TGCGCCAGCAGCCGGGACAGATCGAACACTGAAGCTTTCTTT. This is translated as CASSRDRSNTEAFF.